Presented here are 26 T cell receptor beta chains from one specimen sequenced in a study of blood T cell repertoires in COVID-19. Produced via immunoSEQ multiplex PCR; TCRdb's table is partial and in-frame only. The sample has some 60,000 clones; 84% are singletons. Input material: peripheral blood. Receptors originate from a man older than 75 with COVID-19, enrolled during active disease.

The chain joins TRBV5-1 to TRBJ2-6; D gene uncertain. V was trimmed by 1 base and J by 0 bases, leaving 17 bases between them. The CDR3 consists of 19 residues. Germline V gene data show CDR1 as SGHRS and CDR2 as YFSETQ. This CDR3 is CASSLYGPDLLSGANVLTF. Written as DNA, the CDR3 is TGCGCCAGCAGCTTGTATGGTCCAGACTTGCTCTCTGGGGCCAACGTCCTGACTTTC.

The V and J genes are TRBV4-1 and TRBJ2-1, with a weak D call TRBD2 (5 bases). The germline V gene has CDR1 MGHRA and CDR2 YSYEKL. This CDR3 has 13 amino acids. The V end was cut by 3 bases, the J end by 8 bases, with 11 bases between. CDR3 sequence reads: CASSQPVGDEQFF. CDR3 sequence (DNA): TGCGCCAGCAGCCAGCCAGTCGGGGATGAGCAGTTCTTC.

This clone showed up just a few times. The chain is built from TRBV5-1 and TRBJ2-2; 14 nucleotides line up with TRBD2. The CDR3 loop spans 16 amino acids. V lost 5 bases and J lost 7; bases outside the gene matches: 7. Germline V CDR1 and CDR2: SGHRS, YFSETQ. The CDR3: CASSVGLAGAGGELFF. CDR3 nucleotide sequence: TGCGCCAGCAGTGTGGGACTAGCGGGAGCCGGCGGGGAGCTGTTTTTT.

The genes are TRBV4-3 and TRBJ2-3; 7 bases are shared with TRBD2. V lost 4 bases, J lost 0 bases, and 10 bases stayed unmatched. The CDR3 length is 17 residues. CDR1 is LGHNA, CDR2 YSLEER, per germline. Written as DNA, the CDR3 is TGCGCCAGCAGCCCATGGGGGGTGGGAGGGAGCACAGATACGCAGTATTTT. Its translation: CASSPWGVGGSTDTQYF.

The chain combines TRBV3-1 (or the pseudogene TRBV3-2) with TRBJ1-2; tentatively, D is TRBD1 (6 bases). This CDR3 has 14 residues. Germline CDR1 reads LGHDT; CDR2 reads YNNKEL (reference sequence). Trimming left V 2 bases short and J 5 bases short, with 12 bases between. The CDR3 coding sequence is TGTGCCAGCAGCCAAAAAAGGGGGACGTATGGCTACACCTTC. Protein: CASSQKRGTYGYTF.

A single count supports this clone. This chain uses TRBV19 with TRBJ2-7, with D tentatively TRBD1 (6 bases). Between the trimmed V and J ends, which lost 6 bases and 1 base, there was a span of 10 bases. The CDR3 loop spans 13 amino acids. Germline CDR1 and CDR2: LNHDA and SQIVND (reference sequence). CDR3 amino acids: CASRLQGSYEQYF. The DNA of the CDR3 is TGTGCCAGTAGGCTACAGGGTTCCTACGAGCAGTACTTC.

The rearrangement joins TRBV4-3 to TRBJ2-1; 7 positions agree with TRBD1. The CDR3 sequence is 16 residues long. The V gene's germline CDR1 is LGHNA and CDR2 YSLEER. V was pared by 3 bases and J by 6 bases, with 11 bases of the junction left unmatched. The CDR3 sequence: CASSHSMGQLPNEQFF. The CDR3 DNA sequence: TGCGCCAGCAGCCACAGCATGGGACAGCTCCCCAATGAGCAGTTCTTC.

The V gene is TRBV11-3, the J gene TRBJ2-1; 9 bases are shared with TRBD1. The V segment lost 4 bases and the J segment 5 bases; nucleotides outside the gene matches: 6. The CDR3 runs 15 residues. Germline V gene data show CDR1 as SGHNT and CDR2 as YENEEA. CDR3 sequence reads: CASSSGQGTDNEQFF. CDR3 sequence (DNA): TGTGCCAGCAGCTCAGGACAGGGGACCGACAATGAGCAGTTCTTC.

A few counts support this clone. V is TRBV3-1 (or the pseudogene TRBV3-2) and J is TRBJ2-6, with a tentative D call TRBD2 (7 bases). This CDR3 spans 16 amino acids. The V gene's germline CDR1 is LGHDT and CDR2 YNNKEL (reference sequence). Trimming removed 3 bases from V and 1 base from J, with 10 bases in between. CDR3 loop: CASSQEGGSGANVLTF. CDR3 bases: TGTGCCAGCAGCCAGGAGGGGGGGTCTGGGGCCAACGTCCTGACTTTC.

The rearrangement uses TRBV2 and TRBJ1-3; perhaps TRBD1 as D (5 bases). The CDR3 totals 15 residues. The V end lost 0 bases, the J end lost 0 bases, and 6 bases lay between the germline ends. Germline CDR1 SNHLY, CDR2 FYNNEI. The CDR3 coding sequence is TGTGCCAGCAGTGAAGCTAGGGGCTCTGGAAACACCATATATTTT. Its protein is CASSEARGSGNTIYF.

The rearrangement uses TRBV5-1 and TRBJ1-4; 10 bases agree with TRBD1. V lost 0 bases, J lost 8 bases, and 7 bases stayed unmatched. The V gene's germline CDR1 is SGHRS and CDR2 YFSETQ. There are 16 residues in the CDR3. The CDR3 region is CASSLVGQGNKEKLFF. Here the CDR3 DNA reads TGCGCCAGCAGCTTGGTGGGACAGGGGAATAAGGAAAAACTGTTTTTT.

The gene calls are TRBV5-4 and TRBJ1-4; tentative D call: TRBD1 (5 bases). Trimming shortened V by 2 bases and J by 8 bases, and 10 bases separated the two germline ends. The CDR3 covers 13 residues. Germline-derived CDR1 and CDR2 are SGHNT and YYREEE (reference sequence). As DNA, the CDR3 is TGTGCCAGCAGCTTCCGGGGGGGAGAAAAACTGTTTTTT. It codes for CASSFRGGEKLFF.

The chain joins TRBV11-2 to TRBJ1-3; D uncertain. Germline loops: CDR1 SGHAT, CDR2 FQNNGV. V was shortened by 9 bases and J by 2 bases, with 8 bases between the two germline ends. The CDR3 contains 12 residues. This CDR3 is CASHGPGNTIYF. Written as DNA, the CDR3 is TGTGCCAGTCATGGCCCTGGAAACACCATATATTTT.

The chain links TRBV9 to TRBJ2-3; 13 bases map to TRBD2. CDR1 SGDLS and CDR2 YYNGEE come from the germline V gene. The CDR3 sequence is 16 residues long. The junction had 11 bases not matched to a gene; V was cut back by 4 bases and J by 9 bases. CDR3 sequence: CASSHLGLAGVETQYF. The DNA of the CDR3 is TGTGCCAGCAGCCACCTAGGACTAGCGGGAGTGGAAACGCAGTATTTT.

The rearrangement uses TRBV2 and TRBJ1-5; D remains unclear. V was trimmed by 6 bases and J by 5 bases, leaving 17 bases between them. Germline V gene data show CDR1 as SNHLY and CDR2 as FYNNEI. The CDR3 contains 15 residues. CDR3 amino acids: CASRGGGGVDQPQHF. CDR3 coding DNA: TGTGCCAGCAGGGGCGGAGGCGGAGTTGATCAGCCCCAGCATTTT.

This clone occurred once. The chain is built from TRBV12-3 or TRBV12-4 and TRBJ2-1; D unclear. There are 12 residues in the CDR3. Trimming cost V 6 bases and J 8 bases, with 11 bases left between them. The CDR3 DNA is TGTGCCAGCAGCCAAACTTCCGATGAGCAGTTCTTC. Protein product: CASSQTSDEQFF.

The J gene is TRBJ1-4, the V gene TRBV6-2 or TRBV6-3, with TRBD1 identical over 7 bases. In germline, CDR1 is MNHEY, CDR2 SVGEGT. This CDR3 region has 14 residues. Losses at the gene ends were 5 bases for V and 7 bases for J; bases not matched to a gene: 7. Written as DNA, the CDR3 is TGTGCCAGCAGTCGACAGGGCTCAACTGAAAAACTGTTTTTT. Protein: CASSRQGSTEKLFF.

This clone was found once. This sequence joins TRBV6-6 and TRBJ1-1, with a weak D call TRBD1 (5 bases). This CDR3 has 13 residues. Germline CDR1 MNHNY, CDR2 SVGAGI (reference sequence). Trimming removed 2 bases at V and 4 bases at J, with 8 bases between. CDR3 in DNA: TGTGCCAGCAGTTACGGCAGGGCCACTGAAGCTTTCTTT. It yields the protein CASSYGRATEAFF.

V is TRBV4-3 and J is TRBJ1-3, with TRBD1 matching 9 bases. Germline loops: CDR1 LGHNA, CDR2 YSLEER. The CDR3 runs 17 residues. V gave up 0 bases and J gave up 9 bases; unmatched junction bases: 12. The CDR3 protein is CASSQENYRDREGTIYF. The CDR3 DNA is TGCGCCAGCAGCCAAGAGAACTATAGGGACAGGGAGGGCACCATATATTTT.

The V call is TRBV5-4, the J call TRBJ2-3, with D possibly being TRBD2 (7 bases). The CDR3 covers 16 residues. Trimming stripped 4 bases from V and 3 bases from J, with 18 bases between. Looked up from germline, CDR1 is SGHNT and CDR2 is YYREEE (reference sequence). The CDR3 reads CASSGGGRAVTDTQYF. As DNA, the CDR3 is TGTGCCAGCAGCGGGGGGGGCAGGGCGGTGACAGATACGCAGTATTTT. The full variable domain, rest sourced from reference TRBV5-4 and TRBJ2-3, is ETGVTQSPTHLIKTRGQQVTLRCSSQSGHNTVSWYQQALGQGPQFIFQYYREEENGRGNFPPRFSGLQFPNYSSELNVNALELDDSALYLCASSGGGRAVTDTQYFGPGTRLTVL.

This clone has a single count. Germline is not matched at one junction end, which may reflect a read error. This chain connects TRBV5-5 to TRBJ1-2, with TRBD1 matching 10 bases. Germline V CDR1 and CDR2: SGHKS, YYEKEE (reference sequence). The CDR3 spans 10 residues. The CDR3 region is CASSPGTGDF. In nucleotides, the CDR3 is TGTGCCAGCAGCCCAGGGACAGGGGACTTC.

The rearrangement uses TRBV6-2 or TRBV6-3 and TRBJ2-7; D might be TRBD1 (6 bases). The CDR3 is made up of 12 amino acids. Trimming shortened V by 4 bases and J by 5 bases, and 9 bases separated the two germline ends. Per the germline V gene, CDR1 is MNHEY and CDR2 is SVGEGT. CDR3 amino acids: CASSSQGNEQYV. DNA of the CDR3: TGTGCCAGCAGTTCGCAGGGGAACGAGCAGTACGTC.

J is TRBJ1-1 and V is TRBV5-1, with 7 bases matching TRBD1. With 7 bases clipped from V and 5 bases from J, the junction kept 8 bases outside the gene matches. The length of the CDR3 is 13 residues. CDR1 and CDR2 from the germline V gene are SGHRS and YFSETQ. In DNA, the CDR3 is TGCGCCAGCCGACAGGGAACGGGGACTGAAGCTTTCTTT. Translation: CASRQGTGTEAFF.

The chain uses TRBV10-3 and TRBJ1-4; the match to TRBD1 covers 8 bases. Germline CDR1 and CDR2: ENHRY and SYGVKD. CDR3 size: 13 residues. The J segment lost 11 bases and the V segment lost 10 bases, leaving 12 bases of the junction unmatched. CDR3 in amino acids: CATSPPGGRKLFF. Here the CDR3 DNA reads TGTGCCACCAGCCCCCCAGGGGGCCGGAAACTGTTTTTT.

V usage is TRBV12-3 or TRBV12-4 and J usage is TRBJ1-2; D is undetermined. CDR3 length: 13 residues. V was clipped by 1 base and J by 7 bases, with 10 bases between them. CDR3 residues: CASSLGVPRGYTF. CDR3 DNA: TGTGCCAGCAGTTTAGGCGTACCCCGTGGCTACACCTTC.

The chain carries TRBV5-1 and TRBJ1-1; a possible D gene is TRBD1 (5 bases). The V end lost 1 base, the J end lost 0 bases, and 7 bases lay between the germline ends. The CDR3 has 14 amino acids. Germline CDR1 and CDR2: SGHRS and YFSETQ. For the CDR3, the DNA is TGCGCCAGCAGCTTGTGGGGCCTGAACACTGAAGCTTTCTTT. It encodes CASSLWGLNTEAFF.